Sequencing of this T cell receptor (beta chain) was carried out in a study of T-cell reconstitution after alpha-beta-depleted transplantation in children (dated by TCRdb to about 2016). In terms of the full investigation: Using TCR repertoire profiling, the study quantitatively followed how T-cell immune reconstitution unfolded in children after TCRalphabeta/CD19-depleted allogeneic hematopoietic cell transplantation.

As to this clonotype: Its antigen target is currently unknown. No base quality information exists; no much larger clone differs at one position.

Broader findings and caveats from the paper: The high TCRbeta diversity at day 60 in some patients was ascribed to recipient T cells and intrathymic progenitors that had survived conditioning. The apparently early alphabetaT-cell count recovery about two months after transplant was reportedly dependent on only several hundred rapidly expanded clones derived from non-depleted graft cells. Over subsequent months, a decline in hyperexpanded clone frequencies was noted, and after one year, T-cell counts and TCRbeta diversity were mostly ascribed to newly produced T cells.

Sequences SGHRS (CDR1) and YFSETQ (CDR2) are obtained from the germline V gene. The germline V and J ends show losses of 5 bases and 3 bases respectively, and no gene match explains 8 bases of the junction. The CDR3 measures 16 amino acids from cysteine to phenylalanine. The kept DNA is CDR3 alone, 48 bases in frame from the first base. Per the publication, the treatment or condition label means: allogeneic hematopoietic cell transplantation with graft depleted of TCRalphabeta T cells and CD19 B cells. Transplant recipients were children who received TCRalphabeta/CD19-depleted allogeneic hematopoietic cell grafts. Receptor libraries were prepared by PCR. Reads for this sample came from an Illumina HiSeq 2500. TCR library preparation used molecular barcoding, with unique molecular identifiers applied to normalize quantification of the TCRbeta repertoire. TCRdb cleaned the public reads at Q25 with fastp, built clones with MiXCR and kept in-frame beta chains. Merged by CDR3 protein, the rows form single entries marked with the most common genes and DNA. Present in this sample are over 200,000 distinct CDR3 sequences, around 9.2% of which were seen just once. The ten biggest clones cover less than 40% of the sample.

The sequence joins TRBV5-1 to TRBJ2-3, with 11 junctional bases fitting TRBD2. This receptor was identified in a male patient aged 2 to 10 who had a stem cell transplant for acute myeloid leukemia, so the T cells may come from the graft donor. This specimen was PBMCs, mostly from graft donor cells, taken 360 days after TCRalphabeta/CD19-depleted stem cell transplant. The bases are TGCGCCAGCAGGACCGGGACTAGCGGAAGGACAGATACGCAGTATTTT. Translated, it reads CASRTGTSGRTDTQYF. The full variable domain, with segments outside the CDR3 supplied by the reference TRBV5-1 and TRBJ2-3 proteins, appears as KAGVTQTPRYLIKTRGQQVTLSCSPISGHRSVSWYQQTPGQGLQFLFEYFSETQRNKGNFPGRFSGRQFSNSRSEMNVSTLELGDSALYLCASRTGTSGRTDTQYFGPGTRLTVL.